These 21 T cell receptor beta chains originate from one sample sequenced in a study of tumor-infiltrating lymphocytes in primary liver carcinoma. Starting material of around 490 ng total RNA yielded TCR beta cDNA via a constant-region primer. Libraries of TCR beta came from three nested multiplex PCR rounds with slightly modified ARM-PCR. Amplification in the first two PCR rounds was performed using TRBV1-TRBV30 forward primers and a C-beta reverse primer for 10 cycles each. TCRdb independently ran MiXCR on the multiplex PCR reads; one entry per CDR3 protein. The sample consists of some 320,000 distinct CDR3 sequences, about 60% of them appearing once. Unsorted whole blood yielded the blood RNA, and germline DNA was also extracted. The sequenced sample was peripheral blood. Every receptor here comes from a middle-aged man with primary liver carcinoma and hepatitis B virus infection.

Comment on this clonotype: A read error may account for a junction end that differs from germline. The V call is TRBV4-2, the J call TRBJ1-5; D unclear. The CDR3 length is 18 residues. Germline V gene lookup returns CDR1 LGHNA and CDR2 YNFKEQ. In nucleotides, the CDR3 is TGTGCCAGCAGCCAAGCTCGGGGATTGGGATCCGGCAATCAGCCCAAGCATTTT. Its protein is CASSQARGLGSGNQPKHF.

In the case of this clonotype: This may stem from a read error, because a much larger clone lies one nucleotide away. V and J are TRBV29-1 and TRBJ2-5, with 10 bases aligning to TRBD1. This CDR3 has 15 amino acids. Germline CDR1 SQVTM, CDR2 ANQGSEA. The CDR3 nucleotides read TGCAGCGTTGAGGACTGGACAGGGGGACGGGAGACCCATTACTTC. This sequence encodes CSVEDWTGGRETHYF.

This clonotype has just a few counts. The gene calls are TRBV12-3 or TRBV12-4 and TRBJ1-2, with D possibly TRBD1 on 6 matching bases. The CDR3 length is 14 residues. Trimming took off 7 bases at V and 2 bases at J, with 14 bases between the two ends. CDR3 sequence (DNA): TGTGCCAGCAAGCTGACAGGAGCAAACTATGGCTACACCTTC. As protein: CASKLTGANYGYTF.

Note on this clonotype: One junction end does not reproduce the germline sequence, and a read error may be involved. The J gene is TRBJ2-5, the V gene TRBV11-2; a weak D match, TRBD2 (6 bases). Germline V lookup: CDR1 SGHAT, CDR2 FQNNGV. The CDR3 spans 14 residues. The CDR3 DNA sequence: TGTGCAAGCAGTATTATGGAGGGCCGGGAGACCCAGTACTTC. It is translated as CASSIMEGRETQYF.

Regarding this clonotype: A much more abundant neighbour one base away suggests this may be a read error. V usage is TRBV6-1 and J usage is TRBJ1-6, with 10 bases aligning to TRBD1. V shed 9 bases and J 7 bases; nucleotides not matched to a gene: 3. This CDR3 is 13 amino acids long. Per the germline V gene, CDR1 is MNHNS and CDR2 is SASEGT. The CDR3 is CARRGQGNSPLHF. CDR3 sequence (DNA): TGTGCCAGAAGGGGACAGGGGAATTCACCCCTCCACTTT.

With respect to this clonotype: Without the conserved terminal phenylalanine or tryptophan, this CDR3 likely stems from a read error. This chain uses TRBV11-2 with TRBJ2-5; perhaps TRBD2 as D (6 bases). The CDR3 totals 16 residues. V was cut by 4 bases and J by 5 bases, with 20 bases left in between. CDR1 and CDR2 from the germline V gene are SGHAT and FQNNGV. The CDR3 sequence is CASSSNQTSGRETQYL. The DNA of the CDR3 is TGTGCCAGCAGCTCCAATCAGACTAGTGGGAGGGAGACCCAGTACCTC.

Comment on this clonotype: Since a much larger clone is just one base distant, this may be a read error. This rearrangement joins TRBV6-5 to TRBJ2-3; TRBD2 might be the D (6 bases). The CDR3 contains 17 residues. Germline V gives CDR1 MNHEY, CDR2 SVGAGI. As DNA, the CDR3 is TGTGCCAGCGGTTACGGGGCGGGGACGACTAGCACAGATACGCAGTATTTT. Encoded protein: CASGYGAGTTSTDTQYF.

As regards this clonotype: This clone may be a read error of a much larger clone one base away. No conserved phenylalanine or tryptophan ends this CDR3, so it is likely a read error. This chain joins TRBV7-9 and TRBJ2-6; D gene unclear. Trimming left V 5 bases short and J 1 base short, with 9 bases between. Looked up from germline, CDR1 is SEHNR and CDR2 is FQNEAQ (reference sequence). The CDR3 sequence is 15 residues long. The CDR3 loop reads CASSITESGANVLTS. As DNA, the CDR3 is TGTGCCAGCAGCATTACAGAATCTGGGGCCAACGTCCTGACTTCC.

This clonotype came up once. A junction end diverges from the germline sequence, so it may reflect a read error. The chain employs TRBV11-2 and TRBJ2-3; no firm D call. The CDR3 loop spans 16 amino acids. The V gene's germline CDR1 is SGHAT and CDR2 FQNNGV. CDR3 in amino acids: CVSSPLVEVSADTQYF. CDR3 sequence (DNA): TGTGTCAGCAGCCCCCTGGTGGAAGTCTCAGCGGATACGCAGTATTTT.

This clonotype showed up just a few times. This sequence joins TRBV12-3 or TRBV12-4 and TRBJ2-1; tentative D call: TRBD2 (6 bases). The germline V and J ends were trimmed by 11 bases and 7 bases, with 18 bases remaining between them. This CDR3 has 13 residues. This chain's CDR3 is CAGRKEGVNEQFF. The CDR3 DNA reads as TGTGCCGGGAGGAAAGAGGGAGTAAATGAGCAGTTCTTC.

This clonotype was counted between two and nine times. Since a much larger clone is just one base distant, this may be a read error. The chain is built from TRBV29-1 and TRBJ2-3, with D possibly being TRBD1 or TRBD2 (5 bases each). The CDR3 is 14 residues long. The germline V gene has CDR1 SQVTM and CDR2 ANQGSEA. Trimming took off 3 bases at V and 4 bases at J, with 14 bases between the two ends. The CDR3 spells CSVETGWDPDTQYF. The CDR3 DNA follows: TGCAGCGTTGAGACTGGCTGGGACCCAGATACGCAGTATTTT.

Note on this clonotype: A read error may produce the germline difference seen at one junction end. DNA of the CDR3: TGCGCCAGCAGCCAAATGGGAATAGCCAAAAACATTCACTACTTC. Translated: CASSQMGIAKNIHYF. The rearrangement uses TRBV4-1 and TRBJ2-4; D gene unclear. The CDR3 is 15 amino acids. CDR1 is MGHRA and CDR2 is YSYEKL in the germline V gene.

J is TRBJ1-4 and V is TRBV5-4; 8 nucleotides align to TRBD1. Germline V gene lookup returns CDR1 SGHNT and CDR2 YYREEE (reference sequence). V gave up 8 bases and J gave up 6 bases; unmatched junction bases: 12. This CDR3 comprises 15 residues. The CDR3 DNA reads TGTGCCAGTAGCCTCCGGACAGGGACAGATGAAAAACTGTTTTTT. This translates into CASSLRTGTDEKLFF.

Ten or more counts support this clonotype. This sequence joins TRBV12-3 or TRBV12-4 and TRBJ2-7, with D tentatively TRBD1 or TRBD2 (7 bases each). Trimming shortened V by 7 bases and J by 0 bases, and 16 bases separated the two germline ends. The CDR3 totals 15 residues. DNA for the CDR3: TGTGCCAGCACGAGGGGGCTAGCGGACTCCTACGAGCAGTACTTC. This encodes CASTRGLADSYEQYF.

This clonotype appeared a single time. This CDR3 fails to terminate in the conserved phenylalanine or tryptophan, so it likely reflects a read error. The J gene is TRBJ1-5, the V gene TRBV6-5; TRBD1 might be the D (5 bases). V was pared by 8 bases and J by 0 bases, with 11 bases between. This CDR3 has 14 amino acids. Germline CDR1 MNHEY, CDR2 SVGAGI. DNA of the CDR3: TGTGCCAGCGGAAGGCAGGGTAGCAATCAGCCCCAGCATTCT. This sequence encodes CASGRQGSNQPQHS.

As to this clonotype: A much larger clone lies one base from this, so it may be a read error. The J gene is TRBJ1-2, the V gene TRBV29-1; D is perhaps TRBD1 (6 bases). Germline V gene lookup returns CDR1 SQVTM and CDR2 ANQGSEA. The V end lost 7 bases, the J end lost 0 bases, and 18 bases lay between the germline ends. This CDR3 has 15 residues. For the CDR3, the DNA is TGCAGCGCCAATTCGGGGGCGGTACCTAACTATGGCTACACCTTC. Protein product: CSANSGAVPNYGYTF.

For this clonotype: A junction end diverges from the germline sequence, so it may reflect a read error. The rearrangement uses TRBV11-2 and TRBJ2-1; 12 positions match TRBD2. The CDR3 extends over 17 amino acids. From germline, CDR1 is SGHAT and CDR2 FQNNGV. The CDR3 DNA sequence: TGTGTCAGCAGCTCGGGACTAGCGGGTCTCGGCTACAATGAGCAGTTCTTC. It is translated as CVSSSGLAGLGYNEQFF.

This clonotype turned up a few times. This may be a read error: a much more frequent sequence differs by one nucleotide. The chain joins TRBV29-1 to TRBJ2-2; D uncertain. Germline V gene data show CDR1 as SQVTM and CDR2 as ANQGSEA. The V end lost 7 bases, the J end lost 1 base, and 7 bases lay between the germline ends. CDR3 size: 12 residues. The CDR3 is CSETQNTGELFF. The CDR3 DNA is TGCAGCGAGACGCAGAACACCGGGGAGCTGTTTTTT.

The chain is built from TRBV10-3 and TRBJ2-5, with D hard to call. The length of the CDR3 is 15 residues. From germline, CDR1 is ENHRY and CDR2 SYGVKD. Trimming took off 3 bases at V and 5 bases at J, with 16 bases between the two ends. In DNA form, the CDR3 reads TGTGCCATCAGTGACGATACCACTGGTGCGGAGACCCAGTACTTC. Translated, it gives CAISDDTTGAETQYF.

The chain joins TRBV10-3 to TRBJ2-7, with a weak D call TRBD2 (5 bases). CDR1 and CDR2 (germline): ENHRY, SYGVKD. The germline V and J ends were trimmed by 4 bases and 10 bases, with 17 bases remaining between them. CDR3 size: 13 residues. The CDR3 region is CAISGPGKHVQYF. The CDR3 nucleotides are TGTGCCATCAGTGGGCCGGGGAAGCACGTACAGTACTTC.

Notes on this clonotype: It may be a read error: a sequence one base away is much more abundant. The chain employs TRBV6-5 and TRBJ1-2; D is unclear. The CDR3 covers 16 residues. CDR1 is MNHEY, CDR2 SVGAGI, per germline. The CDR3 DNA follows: TGTGCCAGCAGTTACTCGACCCTAGAACTAAACTATGTCTACACCTTC. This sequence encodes CASSYSTLELNYVYTF.